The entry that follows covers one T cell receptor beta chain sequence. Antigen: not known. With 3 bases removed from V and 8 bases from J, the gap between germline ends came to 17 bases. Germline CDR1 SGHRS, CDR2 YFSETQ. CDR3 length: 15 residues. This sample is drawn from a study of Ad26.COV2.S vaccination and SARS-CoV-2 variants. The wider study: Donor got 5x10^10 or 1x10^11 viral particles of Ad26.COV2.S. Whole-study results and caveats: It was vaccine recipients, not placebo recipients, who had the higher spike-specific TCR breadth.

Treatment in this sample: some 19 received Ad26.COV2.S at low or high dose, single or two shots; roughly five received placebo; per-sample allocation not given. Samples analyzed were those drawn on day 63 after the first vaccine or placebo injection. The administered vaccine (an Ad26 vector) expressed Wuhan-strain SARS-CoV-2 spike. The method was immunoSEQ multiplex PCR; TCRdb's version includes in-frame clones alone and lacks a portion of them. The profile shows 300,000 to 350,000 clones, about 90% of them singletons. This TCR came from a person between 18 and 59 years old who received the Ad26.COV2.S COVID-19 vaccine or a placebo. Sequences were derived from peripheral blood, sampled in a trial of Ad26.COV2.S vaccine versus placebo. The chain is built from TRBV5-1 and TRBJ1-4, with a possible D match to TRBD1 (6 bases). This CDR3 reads CASSYQQGREEKLFF. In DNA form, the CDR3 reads TGCGCCAGCAGCTACCAACAGGGCAGAGAAGAAAAACTGTTTTTT.